Below, 18 T cell receptor beta chains from the same sample are listed, as sequenced in a study of blood T cell repertoires in COVID-19. TCRdb's copy holds only in-frame clones and misses some; the assay was immunoSEQ multiplex PCR. Of a few hundred thousand clones listed, 89% are singletons. Sample: peripheral blood. These receptors came from a man aged 40-50 years with acute or convalescent COVID-19.

The gene calls are TRBV4-1 and TRBJ2-7, with 9 positions matching TRBD1. Trimming cost V 4 bases and J 3 bases; bases outside gene matches: 7. CDR1 and CDR2 (germline): MGHRA, YSYEKL. The CDR3 sequence is 15 residues long. This CDR3 is CASSLRTGEGYEQYF. The CDR3 DNA reads TGCGCCAGCAGCCTTAGGACAGGGGAGGGCTACGAGCAGTACTTC.

The J gene is TRBJ1-1, the V gene TRBV28; TRBD1 is a possible D gene (6 bases). CDR1 and CDR2 (germline): MDHEN, SYDVKM. The germline V and J ends were trimmed by 7 bases and 6 bases, with 18 bases remaining between them. The CDR3 runs to 14 residues. The CDR3 bases are TGTGCCAGCAACCTGGCCGACAGGCTATCTGAAGCTTTCTTT. Protein: CASNLADRLSEAFF. The full variable domain, completed using reference TRBV28 and TRBJ1-1, is DVKVTQSSRYLVKRTGEKVFLECVQDMDHENMFWYRQDPGLGLRLIYFSYDVKMKEKGDIPEGYSVSREKKERFSLILESASTNQTSMYLCASNLADRLSEAFFGQGTRLTVV.

The chain is built from TRBV4-1 and TRBJ1-1; D is uncertain. V gave up 2 bases and J gave up 0 bases, with 13 bases separating them. This CDR3 region has 16 residues. The V gene's germline CDR1 is MGHRA and CDR2 YSYEKL. This chain's CDR3 is CASSQSDIWMNTEAFF. The CDR3, as DNA: TGCGCCAGCAGCCAATCAGACATCTGGATGAACACTGAAGCTTTCTTT.

This clone was seen a single time. This rearrangement joins TRBV9 to TRBJ1-1; D not resolved. Trimming cost V 0 bases and J 5 bases, with 11 bases left between them. Germline V gene lookup returns CDR1 SGDLS and CDR2 YYNGEE. The CDR3 extends over 14 amino acids. The CDR3 coding sequence is TGTGCCAGCAGCGTAGCGACGGGTGGGACTGAAGCTTTCTTT. Residues: CASSVATGGTEAFF.

This clone appeared a single time. The chain combines TRBV7-9 with TRBJ2-5; TRBD2 matches 7 bases. The CDR3 loop spans 17 amino acids. CDR1 is SEHNR, CDR2 FQNEAQ, per germline (reference sequence). Unmatched junction bases numbered 13, after V lost 3 bases and J lost 3 bases. CDR3 sequence: CASSLGYSLAEKETQYF. The CDR3 bases are TGTGCCAGCAGCTTGGGGTATTCGCTAGCGGAAAAAGAGACCCAGTACTTC.

This sequence joins TRBV5-1 and TRBJ1-2, with a weak D call TRBD1 (5 bases). CDR1 is SGHRS and CDR2 is YFSETQ in the germline V gene. The CDR3 is 13 residues long. V lost 4 bases to trimming and J lost 8 bases, with 15 bases between them. In DNA, the CDR3 is TGCGCCAGCAGCCCCGGACGGGGGGAAGGCTACACCTTC. Its translation: CASSPGRGEGYTF.

This clone was detected only a few times. The chain is built from TRBV19 and TRBJ2-6; D gene unclear. V was cut by 2 bases and J by 0 bases, with 14 bases left in between. The germline CDR1 and CDR2 sequences are LNHDA and SQIVND (reference sequence). This CDR3 is built from 18 residues. The CDR3 region is CASSISEHQNSGANVLTF. CDR3 DNA: TGTGCCAGTAGTATATCCGAACACCAAAACTCTGGGGCCAACGTCCTGACTTTC.

The chain combines TRBV9 with TRBJ2-1; 11 bases are a match to TRBD1. The CDR3 runs to 17 residues. CDR1 is SGDLS, CDR2 YYNGEE, per germline. J lost 6 bases, V lost 3 bases, and 11 bases had no gene match. CDR3 bases: TGTGCCAGCAGCGGACGGACCGGGACAGGGGGAATCAATGAGCAGTTCTTC. It codes for CASSGRTGTGGINEQFF. Full variable domain (outside the CDR3, taken from reference TRBV9 and TRBJ2-1): DSGVTQTPKHLITATGQRVTLRCSPRSGDLSVYWYQQSLDQGLQFLIQYYNGEERAKGNILERFSAQQFPDLHSELNLSSLELGDSALYFCASSGRTGTGGINEQFFGPGTRLTVL.

The chain combines TRBV27 with TRBJ2-7; D gene unclear. The CDR3 runs to 14 residues. Deletions cut 6 bases from V and 6 bases from J, with 18 bases between. Germline V CDR1 and CDR2: MNHEY, SMNVEV (reference sequence). CDR3 region: CASSRSTPPAEQYF. CDR3 DNA: TGTGCCAGCAGCCGCTCGACTCCGCCGGCCGAGCAGTACTTC.

The chain carries TRBV21-1 and TRBJ2-1; the table's D call of TRBD1 was not tested on the DNA. TRBV21-1 is annotated as a pseudogene. The CDR3 covers 16 residues. The DNA of the CDR3 is TGTGCCAGCAGCAGAAGACCGGGACAGAAGAACAATGAGCAGTTCTTC. It encodes CASSRRPGQKNNEQFF.

V is TRBV28 and J is TRBJ2-2; a weak D match, TRBD1 (6 bases). V was cut by 3 bases and J by 0 bases, with 8 bases left in between. CDR3 size: 15 residues. CDR1 MDHEN and CDR2 SYDVKM come from the germline V gene. This CDR3 reads CASSLWTANTGELFF. The DNA of the CDR3 is TGTGCCAGCAGTTTGTGGACAGCGAACACCGGGGAGCTGTTTTTT. The variable domain in full, completed from reference TRBV28 and TRBJ2-2, reads DVKVTQSSRYLVKRTGEKVFLECVQDMDHENMFWYRQDPGLGLRLIYFSYDVKMKEKGDIPEGYSVSREKKERFSLILESASTNQTSMYLCASSLWTANTGELFFGEGSRLTVL.

The chain employs TRBV28 and TRBJ2-5; weak D call: TRBD2 (6 bases). Germline-derived CDR1 and CDR2 are MDHEN and SYDVKM. This CDR3 is built from 13 residues. V dropped 10 bases and J dropped 3 bases, with 15 bases sitting between them. DNA for the CDR3: TGTGCCACCACTACTAGCCTGAAAGAGACCCAGTACTTC. Its protein is CATTTSLKETQYF.

The V and J genes are TRBV14 and TRBJ1-1; possible D gene TRBD1, 6 bases. The V end was cut by 3 bases, the J end by 10 bases, with 21 bases between. The CDR3 is 15 residues long. Germline CDR1 is SGHDN and CDR2 is FVKESK. The CDR3 region is CASSHPTGERSSAFF. Written as DNA, the CDR3 is TGTGCCAGCAGCCACCCGACAGGAGAACGTTCGTCAGCTTTCTTT.

The V gene is TRBV5-4, the J gene TRBJ2-3; TRBD2 aligns across 13 bases. CDR1 is SGHNT, CDR2 YYREEE, per germline (reference sequence). This CDR3 has 16 amino acids. V was clipped by 4 bases and J by 6 bases; unmatched bases: 8. The CDR3 is CASSGTSGRVRDTQYF. The CDR3 DNA reads as TGTGCCAGCAGCGGAACTAGCGGGAGGGTTCGGGATACGCAGTATTTT.

V and J are TRBV27 and TRBJ2-1, with 8 nucleotides matching TRBD2. Per germline, CDR1 MNHEY and CDR2 SMNVEV (reference sequence). Unmatched junction bases numbered 8, after V lost 2 bases and J lost 5 bases. The CDR3 extends over 16 amino acids. The CDR3 DNA reads TGTGCCAGCAGTTTAAGCGGGGGTACCACACACAATGAGCAGTTCTTC. Its translation: CASSLSGGTTHNEQFF.

This clone was observed a single time. V gene TRBV27 combines with J gene TRBJ1-1, with unresolved D. Germline V lookup: CDR1 MNHEY, CDR2 SMNVEV (reference sequence). The CDR3 has 14 residues. Trimming stripped 3 bases from V and 3 bases from J, with 11 bases between. The CDR3 region has the DNA TGTGCCAGCAGTTTCCGACGACTTGACACTGAAGCTTTCTTT. It encodes CASSFRRLDTEAFF.

V gene TRBV4-1 combines with J gene TRBJ1-1; no clear D. Trimming cost V 0 bases and J 4 bases, with 9 bases left between them. The CDR3 length is 14 residues. Per the germline V gene, CDR1 is MGHRA and CDR2 is YSYEKL. CDR3 loop: CASSQENRGTEAFF. CDR3 DNA sequence: TGCGCCAGCAGCCAAGAAAATCGGGGCACTGAAGCTTTCTTT.

The CDR3 DNA reads as TGCAGTGCTAGTAACAGGGAGGGGTATGAAGCTTTCTTT. This encodes CSASNREGYEAFF. The V gene is TRBV20-1, the J gene TRBJ1-1, with D possibly matching TRBD1 (6 bases). Looked up from germline, CDR1 is DFQATT and CDR2 is SNEGSKA (reference sequence). The CDR3 is made up of 13 amino acids. Trimming removed 3 bases from V and 7 bases from J, with 15 bases in between.